This T cell receptor (beta chain) was profiled in a study of cytomegalovirus exposure and HLA in healthy donors. General observations from the study: In a later analysis, HLA-associated TCR beta chains were more clonally expanded than equally common others. Presence/absence analyses assumed roughly uniform sequencing depth across donors.

A note on this clone: Its antigen is undetermined.

13 Jbeta primers and 60 Vbeta primers were used for the PCR. TCRdb's table, derived via immunoSEQ multiplex PCR, lists solely in-frame clones and lacks some. This sample's table reports 75,000 to 95,000 clones. The CDR3 totals 15 residues. Trimming pared 2 bases from V and 5 bases from J, leaving 18 bases between. Germline CDR1 GTSNPN, CDR2 SVGIG (reference sequence). Sequenced material: PBMCs. The chain recombines TRBV30 with TRBJ1-1; D is perhaps TRBD1 (5 bases). The TCR was taken from a woman aged 55-70 years in good health and CMV-seronegative. CDR3 protein: CAWSIGGGRWTEAFF. CDR3 nucleotide sequence: TGTGCCTGGAGTATAGGCGGGGGAAGATGGACTGAAGCTTTCTTT. The full variable domain, rest sourced from reference TRBV30 and TRBJ1-1, is SQTIHQWPATLVQPVGSPLSLECTVEGTSNPNLYWYRQAAGRGLQLLFYSVGIGQISSEVPQNLSASRPQDRQFILSSKKLLLSDSGFYLCAWSIGGGRWTEAFFGQGTRLTVV.